This TCR beta chain was captured in a study of blood T cell repertoires in COVID-19. In the study overall: Samples of COVID-19 (acute and convalescent) were obtained from the United States, Italy and Spain. The analysed material was cDNA or gDNA that came from T cells, B-cell-depleted T cells, or PBMCs.

TCRdb's copy holds only in-frame clones and misses some; the assay was immunoSEQ multiplex PCR. The sample has roughly 34,000 clones, around 85% seen once. The length of the CDR3 is 14 residues. V gave up 3 bases and J gave up 2 bases, with 10 bases separating them. Germline values: CDR1 LNHDA, CDR2 SQIVND (reference sequence). The sequencing input was peripheral blood. This clonotype originated in a woman at least 80 years old with active or convalescent COVID-19. The chain has TRBV19 and TRBJ2-5, with a tentative D call TRBD2 (5 bases). The CDR3: CASSIGLAQETQYF. The CDR3 DNA follows: TGTGCCAGTAGTATCGGGCTAGCACAAGAGACCCAGTACTTC.